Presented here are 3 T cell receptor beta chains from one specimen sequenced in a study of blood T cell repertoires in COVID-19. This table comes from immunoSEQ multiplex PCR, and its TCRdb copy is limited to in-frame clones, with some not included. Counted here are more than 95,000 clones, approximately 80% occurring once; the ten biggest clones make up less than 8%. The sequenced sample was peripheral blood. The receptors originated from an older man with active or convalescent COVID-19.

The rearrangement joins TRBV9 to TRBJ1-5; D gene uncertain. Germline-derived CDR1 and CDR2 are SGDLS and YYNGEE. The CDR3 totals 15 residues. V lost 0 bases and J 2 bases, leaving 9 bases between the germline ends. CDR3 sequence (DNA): TGTGCCAGCAGCGTAGCGGCAGGCCGCAATCAGCCCCAGCATTTT. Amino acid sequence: CASSVAAGRNQPQHF.

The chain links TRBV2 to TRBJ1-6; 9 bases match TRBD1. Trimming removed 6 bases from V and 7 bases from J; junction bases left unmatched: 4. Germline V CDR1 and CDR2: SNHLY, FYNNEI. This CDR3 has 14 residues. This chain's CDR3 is CASSKGQGNSPLHF. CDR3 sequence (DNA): TGTGCCAGCAGCAAGGGACAGGGAAATTCACCCCTCCACTTT.

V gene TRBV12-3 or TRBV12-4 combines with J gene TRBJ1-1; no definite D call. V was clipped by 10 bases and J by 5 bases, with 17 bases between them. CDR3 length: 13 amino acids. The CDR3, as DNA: TGTGCCACCTCCGGAGGCCTGGGGACTGAAGCTTTCTTT. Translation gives CATSGGLGTEAFF.